The present T cell receptor (beta chain) was sequenced within a study of shared clonotypes between healthy human individuals. The assay was immunoSEQ multiplex PCR, and TCRdb's table has in-frame clones only and misses some. The sample lists a few million clones; 90% to 95% were seen once. Looked up from germline, CDR1 is SGHVS and CDR2 is FQNEAQ. The CDR3 extends over 16 amino acids. J was trimmed by 4 bases and V by 4 bases; bases with no gene match: 12. The J gene is TRBJ2-7, the V gene TRBV7-8; TRBD1 aligns across 8 bases. The specimen was naive CD4+ T cells from PBMCs. Subset indicated: CD45RA+ positively selected. The receptor was isolated from a man between 18 and 35 years old in good health. Some clones in this sample may be carry-over from other donors' samples. The CDR3 protein is CASSSIPGQEAYEQYF. Written as DNA, the CDR3 is TGTGCCAGCAGCTCAATCCCGGGACAGGAGGCGTACGAGCAGTACTTC. The full variable domain, its missing parts supplied by reference TRBV7-8 and TRBJ2-7, is GAGVSQSPRYKVAKRGQDVALRCDPISGHVSLFWYQQALGQGPEFLTYFQNEAQLDKSGLPSDRFFAERPEGSVSTLKIQRTQQEDSAVYLCASSSIPGQEAYEQYFGPGTRLTVT.